This TCR beta chain was identified during a study of response to subunit inactivated influenza vaccine. TCRdb fed the RT-PCR reads into MiXCR, producing one record per CDR3 protein. The data hold some 540,000 distinct CDR3 sequences, with under 30% observed a single time. These data were likewise used in another study, on T cells expressing NK-cell markers. That report notes: In generating TCR beta cDNA, 5'RACE template switching with UMIs was used. Whether expanded NKG2C+ T cell clones were HCMV specific stayed uncertain.

The source was CD4+ T cells sorted from PBMCs, collected about 11 days after vaccination. The receptor was derived from a man aged 45-65 years who received an inactivated influenza vaccine.

The CDR3 DNA reads TGTGCCAGCAGCCAATCCGTCCAGGGGCGGGGAGGCTACACCTTC. This codes for CASSQSVQGRGGYTF. The chain employs TRBV3-1 and TRBJ1-2; possible D gene TRBD1, 6 bases. Germline CDR1 and CDR2: LGHDT and YNNKEL (reference sequence). The CDR3 loop spans 15 amino acids. Trimming stripped 2 bases from V and 8 bases from J, with 18 bases between. The full variable domain, completed using reference TRBV3-1 and TRBJ1-2, is DTAVSQTPKYLVTQMGNDKSIKCEQNLGHDTMYWYKQDSKKFLKIMFSYNNKELIINETVPNRFSPKSPDKAHLNLHINSLELGDSAVYFCASSQSVQGRGGYTFGSGTRLTVV.